A single sample gave rise to the 27 T cell receptor beta chains below, sequenced in a study of T cells in Graves' hyperthyroidism and ophthalmopathy. Amplification of TCR beta CDR3 regions used RNA as the template. The study used the HTBI primer set for a first-round RT-PCR of the TCR CDR3. TCRdb analysed the multiplex PCR reads with MiXCR anew, one entry per CDR3 protein. The profile covers some 800,000 distinct CDR3 sequences, with around 39% appearing a single time and approximately 8.7% taken by the ten largest. Sequencing was performed on blood. The receptors were gathered from a man younger than 35 with Graves' hyperthyroidism.

This clonotype was seen at least ten times. DNA of the CDR3: TGTGCCACCAGCAGCGGGGATTCCTACGAGCAGTACTTC. Protein product: CATSSGDSYEQYF. This rearrangement joins TRBV15 to TRBJ2-7; maybe TRBD2 (5 bases). This CDR3 has 13 residues. V lost 3 bases, J lost 1 base, and 7 bases lay in between. The germline V gene encodes CDR1 LNHNV and CDR2 YYDKDF (reference sequence).

The chain uses TRBV2 and TRBJ1-2; D remains unclear. The CDR3 sequence is 15 residues long. V was clipped by 3 bases and J by 6 bases, with 17 bases between them. Per the germline V gene, CDR1 is SNHLY and CDR2 is FYNNEI. CDR3 residues: CASSDNSGARNGYTF. CDR3 nucleotides: TGTGCCAGCAGTGACAATTCAGGAGCTCGGAATGGCTACACCTTC.

V and J are TRBV2 and TRBJ2-7; tentative D call: TRBD1 (5 bases). This CDR3 is built from 14 residues. V was shortened by 6 bases and J by 3 bases, with 15 bases between the two germline ends. Germline CDR1 is SNHLY and CDR2 is FYNNEI. The CDR3 region has the DNA TGTGCCAGCAGCCCGCAGACAGCTCGCTACGAGCAGTACTTC. It is translated as CASSPQTARYEQYF.

This rearrangement joins TRBV5-1 to TRBJ2-2; perhaps TRBD1 as D (6 bases). The CDR3 is 21 amino acids. Trimming took 4 bases from V and 6 from J, leaving 34 bases between them. Per the germline V gene, CDR1 is SGHRS and CDR2 is YFSETQ. CDR3 sequence reads: CASSGGTGRLLVSRGPGELFF. CDR3 nucleotide sequence: TGCGCCAGCAGCGGGGGCACAGGGCGGCTCCTCGTTTCACGCGGTCCCGGGGAGCTGTTTTTT.

The genes are TRBV9 and TRBJ2-7, with D maybe TRBD2 (6 bases). V lost 1 base and J lost 2, with 10 bases in between. CDR1 is SGDLS and CDR2 is YYNGEE in the germline V gene. CDR3 length: 14 residues. The CDR3 loop reads CASSVTPGAYEQYF. CDR3 DNA: TGTGCCAGCAGCGTAACCCCGGGAGCCTACGAGCAGTACTTC.

The genes are TRBV20-1 and TRBJ1-6; no reliable D call. With 2 bases removed from V and 5 bases from J, the gap between germline ends came to 10 bases. The CDR3 runs 14 residues. In germline, CDR1 is DFQATT, CDR2 SNEGSKA (reference sequence). CDR3 loop: CSARKSANNSPLHF. As DNA, the CDR3 is TGCAGTGCTAGAAAGAGTGCAAATAATTCACCCCTCCACTTT.

This chain uses TRBV15 with TRBJ1-4; TRBD1 agrees at 8 bases. The CDR3 runs to 15 residues. The V segment lost 1 base and the J segment 8 bases; nucleotides outside the gene matches: 6. CDR1 and CDR2 (germline): LNHNV, YYDKDF (reference sequence). CDR3 in DNA: TGTGCCACCAGCAGAGGGACAGGGCTATCCGAAAAACTGTTTTTT. Its protein is CATSRGTGLSEKLFF.

The V call is TRBV29-1, the J call TRBJ2-5; TRBD1 might be the D (5 bases). Germline CDR1 and CDR2: SQVTM and ANQGSEA. This CDR3 contains 14 residues. V dropped 5 bases and J dropped 2 bases, with 15 bases sitting between them. CDR3 residues: CSVMTVGQQETQYF. The CDR3 coding sequence is TGCAGCGTTATGACAGTAGGGCAGCAAGAGACCCAGTACTTC.

There are a few counts of this clonotype. The chain couples TRBV19 to TRBJ2-5; 7 bases are a match to TRBD2. The V gene end was trimmed by 3 bases and the J gene end by 0 bases; junction bases not matched to a gene: 4. Looked up from germline, CDR1 is LNHDA and CDR2 is SQIVND (reference sequence). This CDR3 spans 15 amino acids. The CDR3 sequence: CASSMSGEHQETQYF. The CDR3 DNA is TGTGCCAGTAGTATGAGCGGGGAACACCAAGAGACCCAGTACTTC.

V gene TRBV29-1 combines with J gene TRBJ1-2, with 8 bases lining up with TRBD1. Looked up from germline, CDR1 is SQVTM and CDR2 is ANQGSEA. The CDR3 extends over 13 amino acids. V dropped 6 bases and J dropped 5; count of bases not matched to a gene: 8. Written as DNA, the CDR3 is TGCAGCGTCACCGGACAGGGTGGATATGGCTACACCTTC. This translates into CSVTGQGGYGYTF.

J is TRBJ1-1 and V is TRBV25-1; 7 nucleotides match TRBD1. The CDR3 is 15 residues long. From germline, CDR1 is MGHDK and CDR2 SYGVNS. CDR3 sequence (DNA): TGTGCTAGTGGTTTTACCGGGACAGAGAACACTGAAGCTTTCTTT. It specifies CASGFTGTENTEAFF.

This clonotype was found many times. The V and J genes are TRBV19 and TRBJ1-5; TRBD1 agrees at 9 bases. This CDR3 is built from 15 residues. Germline CDR1 is LNHDA and CDR2 is SQIVND (reference sequence). J gave up 3 bases and V 5 bases, and 5 bases lay outside the gene matches. The CDR3 DNA is TGTGCCAGTAGTCCACAGGGGGCGAACAATCAGCCCCAGCATTTT. Amino acid sequence: CASSPQGANNQPQHF.

The rearrangement uses TRBV12-3 or TRBV12-4 and TRBJ1-3, with a tentative D call TRBD1 (5 bases). Between the trimmed V and J ends, which lost 6 bases and 0 bases, there was a span of 12 bases. The CDR3 covers 15 residues. This chain's CDR3 is CASSGGLNSGNTIYF. CDR3 in DNA: TGTGCCAGCAGCGGGGGACTGAACTCTGGAAACACCATATATTTT.

The chain is built from TRBV10-3 and TRBJ1-3; maybe TRBD1 (5 bases). The CDR3 totals 13 residues. The germline CDR1 and CDR2 sequences are ENHRY and SYGVKD. V shed 8 bases and J shed 7 bases, with 15 bases lying between them. CDR3 residues: CAIQGVGMNTIYF. In nucleotides, the CDR3 is TGTGCCATCCAGGGAGTTGGGATGAACACCATATATTTT.

Worth noting for this clonotype: A much larger clone lies one base from this, so it may be a read error. The V gene is TRBV2, the J gene TRBJ1-1, with a tentative D call TRBD1 (5 bases). This CDR3 spans 14 amino acids. Germline CDR1 SNHLY, CDR2 FYNNEI. For the CDR3, the DNA is TGTGCCGGCAGTGGGGACCGAATGAACACTGAAGCTTTCTTT. Its translation is CAGSGDRMNTEAFF.

With respect to this clonotype: One end of the junction is discordant with germline, which a read error may explain. The genes are TRBV12-3 or TRBV12-4 and TRBJ2-5; no clear D. This CDR3 region has 13 residues. CDR3 coding DNA: TGTGCCAGCAGCCCAATCAGCGCCGAGATCCAGTACTTC. Translation: CASSPISAEIQYF.

The chain carries TRBV2 and TRBJ2-5; a weak D match, TRBD1 (6 bases). V dropped 2 bases and J dropped 5 bases, with 12 bases sitting between them. In germline, CDR1 is SNHLY, CDR2 FYNNEI. This CDR3 region has 14 residues. The CDR3 nucleotides are TGTGCCAGCAGTGAAACAGGGTTAGGGGAGACCCAGTACTTC. It specifies CASSETGLGETQYF.

The chain couples TRBV12-3 or TRBV12-4 to TRBJ1-2; the D gene is possibly TRBD1 (5 bases). CDR3 length: 16 amino acids. The ends were cut back, 2 bases at V and 2 bases at J, with 15 bases in the middle. The CDR3: CASSLRAGTANYGYTF. The CDR3 region has the DNA TGTGCCAGCAGTTTAAGGGCTGGGACGGCGAACTATGGCTACACCTTC.

CDR3 nucleotide sequence: TGTGCCAGCAGCTCCGGGACAGCAACTAATGAAAAACTGTTTTTT. It codes for CASSSGTATNEKLFF. The chain has TRBV7-6 and TRBJ1-4; 7 nucleotides align to TRBD1. This CDR3 contains 15 residues. Trimming at V came to 4 bases and at J to 0 bases, leaving 2 bases not matched to a gene. The germline CDR1 and CDR2 sequences are SGHVS and FNYEAQ. Full variable domain (rest looked up from reference TRBV7-6 and TRBJ1-4): GAGVSQSPRYKVTKRGQDVALRCDPISGHVSLYWYRQALGQGPEFLTYFNYEAQQDKSGLPNDRFSAERPEGSISTLTIQRTEQRDSAMYRCASSSGTATNEKLFFGSGTQLSVL.

This clonotype was seen only once. The chain combines TRBV7-9 with TRBJ2-7; 12 nucleotides align to TRBD2. The germline V gene encodes CDR1 SEHNR and CDR2 FQNEAQ (reference sequence). V lost 5 bases and J lost 9; bases outside the gene matches: 17. The CDR3 consists of 17 residues. Here the CDR3 DNA reads TGTGCCAGCAGCCAAGATACTAGCGGGGGGACCAACCACTGGCAGTACTTC. It translates to CASSQDTSGGTNHWQYF.

The sample holds many counts of this clonotype. V gene TRBV10-3 combines with J gene TRBJ1-4; tentative D call: TRBD1 (5 bases). The CDR3 is made up of 16 amino acids. The germline V and J ends were trimmed by 7 bases and 0 bases, with 15 bases remaining between them. CDR1 and CDR2 from the germline V gene are ENHRY and SYGVKD. The CDR3 DNA sequence: TGTGCCATCAAGGAGGGGCTGGCATCAACTAATGAAAAACTGTTTTTT. Protein sequence: CAIKEGLASTNEKLFF.

This clonotype was seen a handful of times. One end of the junction is discordant with germline, which a read error may explain. V usage is TRBV6-5 and J usage is TRBJ1-1; D not resolved. The CDR3 contains 11 residues. The germline V gene has CDR1 MNHEY and CDR2 SVGAGI. Here the CDR3 reads CAISYGREAFF. Here the CDR3 DNA reads TGTGCCATCAGTTACGGCAGGGAAGCTTTCTTT.

CDR3 amino acids: CASSVGMDTEAFF. The CDR3 nucleotides are TGTGCCAGCAGCGTTGGAATGGACACTGAAGCTTTCTTT. The rearrangement uses TRBV9 and TRBJ1-1; no clear D. Between the trimmed V and J ends, which lost 2 bases and 3 bases, there was a span of 8 bases. The CDR3 has 13 residues. Germline V gene data show CDR1 as SGDLS and CDR2 as YYNGEE. Using reference TRBV9 and TRBJ1-1 for the parts outside the CDR3, the full variable domain is DSGVTQTPKHLITATGQRVTLRCSPRSGDLSVYWYQQSLDQGLQFLIQYYNGEERAKGNILERFSAQQFPDLHSELNLSSLELGDSALYFCASSVGMDTEAFFGQGTRLTVV.

About this clonotype: One end of the junction varies from germline; a read error may be responsible. V and J are TRBV19 and TRBJ1-5; D perhaps matches TRBD1 (5 bases). The CDR3 covers 14 residues. Germline CDR1 reads LNHDA; CDR2 reads SQIVND (reference sequence). Here the CDR3 DNA reads TGTGCCGGTAGTATATCAGGGCCCAAACAGCCCCAGCATTTT. Residues: CAGSISGPKQPQHF.

The CDR3 coding sequence is TGTGCTAGTGCCTTTCCCCGAGGCGAGCAGTACTTC. Translated: CASAFPRGEQYF. The chain joins TRBV12-3 or TRBV12-4 to TRBJ2-7; D is ambiguous. This CDR3 contains 12 residues.

The chain employs TRBV12-3 or TRBV12-4 and TRBJ1-2; the D gene is possibly TRBD1 (6 bases). V lost 5 bases to trimming and J lost 4 bases, with 11 bases between them. The CDR3 is 13 residues long. The CDR3 loop is CASSPGAGYGYTF. The CDR3 DNA follows: TGTGCCAGCAGTCCAGGGGCTGGCTATGGCTACACCTTC.

This chain joins TRBV30 and TRBJ1-2; no definite D call. There are 13 residues in the CDR3. Germline V CDR1 and CDR2: GTSNPN, SVGIG (reference sequence). V was cut by 8 bases and J by 8 bases, with 21 bases left in between. CDR3 loop: CASSEHSREGYTF. Written as DNA, the CDR3 is TGTGCCAGCAGCGAACACTCTAGGGAGGGCTACACCTTC.